This entry lists 26 T cell receptor beta chains sequenced from one sample in a study of T cell repertoires in cytomegalovirus infection. TCRdb reanalysed the reads using MiXCR and keeps one entry per CDR3 protein. The sample holds about 450,000 distinct CDR3 sequences, about a third seen once. The sample was PBMCs. The receptor set was obtained from a human donor in good health (CMV status not recorded). Some clones in this sample may be carry-over from other donors' samples.

A note on this clonotype: No conserved phenylalanine or tryptophan is present at the end of the CDR3, so a read error is the likely explanation. The chain recombines TRBV7-9 with TRBJ2-5; no reliable D call. CDR3 size: 14 residues. CDR1 is SEHNR, CDR2 FQNEAQ, per germline (reference sequence). Deletions cut 3 bases from V and 7 bases from J, with 15 bases between. This chain's CDR3 is CASSFRSVPGTQYL. CDR3 bases: TGTGCCAGCAGCTTCAGGTCGGTTCCAGGGACCCAGTACTTA.

The V and J genes are TRBV6-2 or TRBV6-3 and TRBJ1-4, with a weak D call TRBD1 (6 bases). Trimming removed 6 bases at V and 7 bases at J, with 21 bases between. This CDR3 is 16 amino acids long. The germline gives CDR1 MNHEY, CDR2 SVGEGT. CDR3 bases: TGTGCCAGCAGCCCCCGGGGCAGGGGTGCGGGTGAAAAACTGTTTTTT. This codes for CASSPRGRGAGEKLFF.

In its sample, this clonotype was seen many times. The V gene is TRBV7-6, the J gene TRBJ2-1; 7 nucleotides align to TRBD2. CDR1 is SGHVS and CDR2 is FNYEAQ in the germline V gene. The CDR3 spans 15 residues. Unmatched junction bases numbered 3, after V lost 4 bases and J lost 0 bases. The CDR3 spells CASSSGGGSYNEQFF. CDR3 DNA sequence: TGTGCCAGCAGCTCTGGGGGGGGCTCCTACAATGAGCAGTTCTTC.

This CDR3 is CASSWGRLADTYNEQFF. The CDR3 DNA reads as TGTGCCAGCAGCTGGGGTAGACTAGCGGATACCTACAATGAGCAGTTCTTC. The J gene is TRBJ2-1, the V gene TRBV27, with 9 bases lining up with TRBD2. The CDR3 runs 17 residues. V lost 6 bases to trimming and J lost 2 bases; unmatched junction nucleotides: 11. Germline V gives CDR1 MNHEY, CDR2 SMNVEV (reference sequence).

This rearrangement joins TRBV5-1 to TRBJ1-1; D unresolved. Germline V lookup: CDR1 SGHRS, CDR2 YFSETQ. Trimming stripped 0 bases from V and 1 base from J, with 13 bases between. The length of the CDR3 is 16 residues. The CDR3 loop is CASSLDVGNPNTEAFF. CDR3 nucleotides: TGCGCCAGCAGCTTGGATGTGGGCAATCCGAACACTGAAGCTTTCTTT.

A remark on this clonotype: This may stem from a read error, because a much larger clone lies one nucleotide away. The chain joins TRBV12-3 or TRBV12-4 to TRBJ1-2; the D gene is possibly TRBD1 (5 bases). CDR3 length: 14 residues. Trimming pared 6 bases from V and 4 bases from J, leaving 15 bases between. CDR3 DNA sequence: TGTGCCAGCAGCCGAGGATCGGACACCTATGGCTACACCTTC. Its translation: CASSRGSDTYGYTF.

A note on this clonotype: A junction boundary mismatches the germline segment, possibly from a read error. The CDR3 DNA reads TGTGCCAGCAGCCAAGATTGGCGGGGGAACACCGGGGAGCTGTTTTTT. Translated, it gives CASSQDWRGNTGELFF. The rearrangement joins TRBV4-1 to TRBJ2-2, with D tentatively TRBD2 (6 bases). Germline V gene lookup returns CDR1 MGHRA and CDR2 YSYEKL. This CDR3 is built from 16 residues.

Details on this clonotype: The junction departs from germline at one end; a sequencing error may be responsible. The CDR3 loop is CASSYFDRAYELYF. The CDR3 nucleotides read TGTGCCAGCAGTTATTTCGACAGGGCCTACGAGCTGTACTTC. The chain recombines TRBV6-6 with TRBJ2-7; 7 nucleotides agree with TRBD1. The germline gives CDR1 MNHNY, CDR2 SVGAGI (reference sequence). There are 14 residues in the CDR3.

In DNA, the CDR3 is TGCGCCAGCAGCCAAGAAATACAGGGCCCCTACGAGCAGTACTTC. It codes for CASSQEIQGPYEQYF. This chain connects TRBV4-1 to TRBJ2-7, with D possibly TRBD1 on 6 matching bases. V was pared by 0 bases and J by 2 bases, with 11 bases between. Per germline, CDR1 MGHRA and CDR2 YSYEKL. CDR3 length equals 15 residues.

This sequence joins TRBV28 and TRBJ2-7; 8 bases are shared with TRBD1. Germline loops: CDR1 MDHEN, CDR2 SYDVKM. Germline trimming cut 3 bases from V and 6 bases from J; bases unmatched to any gene: 10. CDR3 size: 15 residues. The DNA of the CDR3 is TGTGCCAGCAGTTTGGTGGACAGGGATTCGGGCGAGCAGTACTTC. It encodes CASSLVDRDSGEQYF.

This clonotype has only a few counts. J is TRBJ1-4 and V is TRBV11-2; D is unresolved. This CDR3 comprises 17 residues. The germline gives CDR1 SGHAT, CDR2 FQNNGV. V was cut by 5 bases and J by 0 bases, with 16 bases left in between. The CDR3 bases are TGTGCCAGCAGCCCGCTGAGGAGGGAGTCAACTAATGAAAAACTGTTTTTT. It is translated as CASSPLRRESTNEKLFF. The whole variable domain, filled in from reference TRBV11-2 and TRBJ1-4, reads EAGVAQSPRYKIIEKRQSVAFWCNPISGHATLYWYQQILGQGPKLLIQFQNNGVVDDSQLPKDRFSAERLKGVDSTLKIQPAKLEDSAVYLCASSPLRRESTNEKLFFGSGTQLSVL.

The chain uses TRBV6-6 and TRBJ1-5; D is possibly TRBD1 (5 bases). Germline V gene lookup returns CDR1 MNHNY and CDR2 SVGAGI (reference sequence). Trimming removed 0 bases at V and 2 bases at J, with 11 bases between. This CDR3 is 16 amino acids long. The CDR3 coding sequence is TGTGCCAGCAGTTACTCGTTCGGGGGTCGCAATCAGCCCCAGCATTTT. It codes for CASSYSFGGRNQPQHF.

The chain recombines TRBV6-1 with TRBJ2-1; possible D gene TRBD1, 5 bases. The CDR3 is 14 amino acids. Per germline, CDR1 MNHNS and CDR2 SASEGT. V was shortened by 8 bases and J by 8 bases, with 19 bases between the two germline ends. CDR3 DNA: TGTGCCAGCTCGTTTTCCAGGGATATTGATGAGCAGTTCTTC. This gives the protein CASSFSRDIDEQFF.

This clonotype was seen only a few times. The gene calls are TRBV4-2 and TRBJ1-6, with 8 bases aligning to TRBD1. Germline values: CDR1 LGHNA, CDR2 YNFKEQ. Trimming at V came to 4 bases and at J to 10 bases, leaving 6 bases not matched to a gene. The CDR3 runs 14 residues. DNA for the CDR3: TGTGCCAGCAGCCCCCGACAGGGGCCCTCACCCCTCCACTTT. This sequence encodes CASSPRQGPSPLHF.

The J gene is TRBJ1-1, the V gene TRBV2, with D possibly TRBD1 on 5 matching bases. Germline V gene sequence: CDR1 SNHLY, CDR2 FYNNEI. Trimming shortened V by 6 bases and J by 1 base, and 24 bases separated the two germline ends. The CDR3 contains 18 residues. The CDR3 DNA sequence: TGTGCCAGCAGACCCAGACAGAAAATCGAAAGACAGAACACTGAAGCTTTCTTT. It codes for CASRPRQKIERQNTEAFF. The variable domain in full, with the rest retrieved from reference TRBV2 and TRBJ1-1, is EPEVTQTPSHQVTQMGQEVILRCVPISNHLYFYWYRQILGQKVEFLVSFYNNEISEKSEIFDDQFSVERPDGSNFTLKIRSTKLEDSAMYFCASRPRQKIERQNTEAFFGQGTRLTVV.

The chain is built from TRBV18 and TRBJ2-3; tentative D call: TRBD2 (5 bases). Between the trimmed V and J ends, which lost 8 bases and 10 bases, there was a span of 19 bases. This CDR3 spans 13 amino acids. Germline assignment: CDR1 KGHSH and CDR2 LQKENI. The CDR3 is CASTSTGKFPQYF. The CDR3 DNA sequence: TGTGCCAGCACCTCCACGGGGAAATTCCCGCAGTATTTT.

This clonotype was seen only a few times. This chain links TRBV7-9 with TRBJ2-3; possibly TRBD2 for D (6 bases). The germline V and J ends were trimmed by 5 bases and 9 bases, with 12 bases remaining between them. This CDR3 has 12 amino acids. CDR1 SEHNR and CDR2 FQNEAQ come from the germline V gene (reference sequence). CDR3 sequence (DNA): TGTGCCAGCAGCCTCCAAAGCGGGACGCAGTATTTT. Translation: CASSLQSGTQYF.

The rearrangement links TRBV28 to TRBJ2-1, with TRBD1 identical over 9 bases. This CDR3 is 14 amino acids long. Germline V gene data show CDR1 as MDHEN and CDR2 as SYDVKM. V gave up 6 bases and J gave up 8 bases; unmatched junction bases: 8. CDR3 sequence reads: CASRLRDRVYEQFF. CDR3 nucleotides: TGTGCCAGCAGGTTGAGGGACAGGGTCTATGAGCAGTTCTTC.

The table lists this clonotype with many counts. The chain employs TRBV7-2 and TRBJ1-1; D may be TRBD1 (5 bases). Trimming cost V 0 bases and J 4 bases, with 9 bases left between them. The CDR3 is 14 amino acids. Germline V gene data show CDR1 as SGHTA and CDR2 as FQGNSA. The CDR3 region is CASSLAGHSTEAFF. The CDR3 bases are TGTGCCAGCAGCTTAGCCGGACACAGCACTGAAGCTTTCTTT.

This clonotype showed up many times. The chain recombines TRBV7-2 with TRBJ1-5; D gene uncertain. Trimming removed 0 bases at V and 4 bases at J, with 10 bases between. CDR3 length equals 15 residues. CDR1 and CDR2 (germline): SGHTA, FQGNSA. The CDR3 region is CASSLAAGRNQPQHF. The CDR3 region has the DNA TGTGCCAGCAGCTTAGCGGCGGGGAGAAATCAGCCCCAGCATTTT. The complete variable domain, with remaining parts taken from reference TRBV7-2 and TRBJ1-5, reads GAGVSQSPSNKVTEKGKDVELRCDPISGHTALYWYRQSLGQGLEFLIYFQGNSAPDKSGLPSDRFSAERTGGSVSTLTIQRTQQEDSAVYLCASSLAAGRNQPQHFGDGTRLSIL.

V is TRBV7-2 and J is TRBJ1-6, with D perhaps matching TRBD1 (6 bases). The CDR3 loop spans 15 amino acids. Germline loops: CDR1 SGHTA, CDR2 FQGNSA. Between the trimmed V and J ends, which lost 5 bases and 10 bases, there was a span of 18 bases. As DNA, the CDR3 is TGTGCCAGCAGCCCCGGGGTAAACAGGGCGTCACCCCTCCACTTT. It yields the protein CASSPGVNRASPLHF.

The genes are TRBV20-1 and TRBJ2-4; TRBD2 matches at 7 bases. V trimming: 6 bases; J trimming: 0 bases; junction bases outside the gene matches: 14. Germline V gene sequence: CDR1 DFQATT, CDR2 SNEGSKA (reference sequence). The CDR3 length is 17 residues. The CDR3: CSAANHWGGLAKNIQYF. As DNA, the CDR3 is TGCAGTGCCGCTAACCACTGGGGGGGACTAGCCAAAAACATTCAGTACTTC.

This clonotype was observed many times. The rearrangement uses TRBV7-9 and TRBJ1-2, with D perhaps matching TRBD1 (5 bases). V lost 1 base and J lost 6, with 12 bases in between. CDR1 and CDR2 from the germline V gene are SEHNR and FQNEAQ (reference sequence). This CDR3 is 14 amino acids long. The CDR3 is CASSLVPGKDGYTF. The CDR3, as DNA: TGTGCCAGCAGCTTAGTGCCAGGGAAGGATGGCTACACCTTC. The variable domain in full, completed from reference TRBV7-9 and TRBJ1-2, reads DTGVSQNPRHKITKRGQNVTFRCDPISEHNRLYWYRQTLGQGPEFLTYFQNEAQLEKSRLLSDRFSAERPKGSFSTLEIQRTEQGDSAMYLCASSLVPGKDGYTFGSGTRLTVV.

The CDR3 nucleotides read TGTGCCACCAGCAGAGATCGACAACGGGAGACCCAGTACTTC. Protein sequence: CATSRDRQRETQYF. The V call is TRBV15, the J call TRBJ2-5; D call uncertain. Trimming stripped 0 bases from V and 5 bases from J, with 10 bases between. Germline V gene sequence: CDR1 LNHNV, CDR2 YYDKDF (reference sequence). The CDR3 loop spans 14 amino acids.

A note on this clonotype: The final CDR3 position lacks the conserved phenylalanine or tryptophan, pointing to a likely read error. CDR3 coding DNA: TGTGCCTGGAGTGAGAACGCGAGTGAAAAACTGTTTTTA. Protein sequence: CAWSENASEKLFL. V usage is TRBV30 and J usage is TRBJ1-4, with unresolved D. Germline assignment: CDR1 GTSNPN and CDR2 SVGIG (reference sequence). V was shortened by 1 base and J by 7 bases, with 10 bases between the two germline ends. The CDR3 has 13 amino acids.

This clonotype was detected only a few times. The V gene is TRBV7-9, the J gene TRBJ2-3; 7 bases line up with TRBD2. Per germline, CDR1 SEHNR and CDR2 FQNEAQ (reference sequence). With 4 bases clipped from V and 0 bases from J, the junction kept 7 bases outside the gene matches. This CDR3 is built from 16 residues. This CDR3 reads CASSSWGGKSTDTQYF. In DNA form, the CDR3 reads TGTGCCAGCAGCTCATGGGGGGGGAAGAGCACAGATACGCAGTATTTT.